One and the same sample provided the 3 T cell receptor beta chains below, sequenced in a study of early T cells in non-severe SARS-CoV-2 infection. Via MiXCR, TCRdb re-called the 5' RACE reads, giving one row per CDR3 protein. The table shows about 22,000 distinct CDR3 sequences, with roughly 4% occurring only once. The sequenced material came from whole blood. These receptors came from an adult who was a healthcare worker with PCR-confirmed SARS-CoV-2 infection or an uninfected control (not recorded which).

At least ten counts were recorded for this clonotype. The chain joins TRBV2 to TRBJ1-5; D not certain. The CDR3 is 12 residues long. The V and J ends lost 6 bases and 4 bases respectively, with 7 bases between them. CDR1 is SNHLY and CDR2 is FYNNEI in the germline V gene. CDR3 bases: TGTGCCAGCAGCAGAGTGAATCAGCCCCAGCATTTT. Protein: CASSRVNQPQHF.

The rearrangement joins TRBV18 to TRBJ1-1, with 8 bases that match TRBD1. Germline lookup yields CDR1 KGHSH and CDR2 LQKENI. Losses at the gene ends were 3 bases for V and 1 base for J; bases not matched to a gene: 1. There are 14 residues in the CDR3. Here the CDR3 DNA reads TGTGCCAGCTCACCGGGACAGGAGAACACTGAAGCTTTCTTT. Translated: CASSPGQENTEAFF.

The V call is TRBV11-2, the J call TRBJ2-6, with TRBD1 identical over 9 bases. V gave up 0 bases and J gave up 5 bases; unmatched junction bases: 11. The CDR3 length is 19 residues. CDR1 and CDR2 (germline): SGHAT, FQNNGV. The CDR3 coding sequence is TGTGCCAGCAGCTTAGAAGCAGGACAGGGGACCGTCCGGGCCAACGTCCTGACTTTC. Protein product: CASSLEAGQGTVRANVLTF.